A selection of T cell receptor beta chains follows, all from one sample in a study of shared clonotypes between healthy human individuals. Assay used: immunoSEQ multiplex PCR; TCRdb lists only in-frame clones, some missing. The sample yields about 490,000 clones, 81% seen once. Sequencing was performed on PBMCs. These receptors were collected from a woman aged 40 to 50 in good health. Some clones in this sample may be carry-over from other donors' samples. Each CDR3 is given with its conserved first and last residue. A D gene is named only where the DNA matches it firmly. Part of the rows lack a size; the others show once, few, many or a class for expanded clones.

>TRBD2|once|TRBV29-1|TRBJ2-7
CSVEGLADEQYF
TGCAGCGTTGAGGGACTAGCGGACGAGCAGTACTTC
>-|few|TRBV30|TRBJ2-3
CAWSVPRADTDTQYF
TGTGCCTGGAGTGTTCCCAGGGCGGACACAGATACGCAGTATTTT
>TRBD1|-|TRBV5-1|TRBJ1-2
CASSLDPGQGYGYTF
TGCGCCAGCAGCTTGGACCCGGGACAGGGTTATGGCTACACCTTC
>-|once|TRBV21-1|TRBJ1-5
CASSKERVTGYQPQHF
TGTGCCAGCAGCAAAGAAAGAGTAACAGGATATCAGCCCCAGCATTTT
>TRBD2|-|TRBV28|TRBJ2-1
CASSLSPGGDEQFF
TGTGCCAGCAGTTTATCCCCGGGAGGCGATGAGCAGTTCTTC
>TRBD2|-|TRBV28|TRBJ2-1
CASSFSLGGRGRGEQFF
TGTGCCAGCAGTTTCTCCCTCGGCGGGAGAGGGCGGGGTGAGCAGTTCTTC
>-|-|TRBV11-2|TRBJ1-1
CASSWTLAEAFF
TGTGCCAGCAGTTGGACATTAGCTGAAGCTTTCTTT
>TRBD2|-|TRBV28|TRBJ2-1
CASSLIVGGRAYNEQFF
TGTGCCAGCAGTTTAATTGTGGGCGGGAGGGCTTACAATGAGCAGTTCTTC
>TRBD2|-|TRBV7-3|TRBJ2-5
CASSPAGGRGQETQYF
TGTGCCAGCAGCCCCGCAGGAGGGAGGGGTCAAGAGACCCAGTACTTC
>-|-|TRBV28|TRBJ1-1
CASRKQATEAFF
TGTGCCAGCAGGAAACAGGCCACTGAAGCTTTCTTT
>-|-|TRBV9|TRBJ2-7
CASSAGGGEQYF
TGTGCCAGCAGCGCCGGAGGTGGGGAGCAGTACTTC
>-|few|TRBV6-5|TRBJ1-1
CASTAGGAAFF
TGTGCCAGCACCGCGGGAGGGGCAGCTTTCTTT
>-|-|TRBV27|TRBJ2-7
CASSSPGLGNYEQYF
TGTGCCAGCAGTTCTCCGGGCCTGGGGAACTACGAGCAGTACTTC
>TRBD1|-|TRBV7-3|TRBJ2-2
CASRKTGGNTGELFF
TGTGCCAGCAGAAAGACAGGGGGCAACACCGGGGAGCTGTTTTTT
>-|many|TRBV5-1|TRBJ1-2
CASSFAGPEGGAF
TGCGCCAGCAGCTTTGCGGGGCCCGAGGGTGGCGCCTTC